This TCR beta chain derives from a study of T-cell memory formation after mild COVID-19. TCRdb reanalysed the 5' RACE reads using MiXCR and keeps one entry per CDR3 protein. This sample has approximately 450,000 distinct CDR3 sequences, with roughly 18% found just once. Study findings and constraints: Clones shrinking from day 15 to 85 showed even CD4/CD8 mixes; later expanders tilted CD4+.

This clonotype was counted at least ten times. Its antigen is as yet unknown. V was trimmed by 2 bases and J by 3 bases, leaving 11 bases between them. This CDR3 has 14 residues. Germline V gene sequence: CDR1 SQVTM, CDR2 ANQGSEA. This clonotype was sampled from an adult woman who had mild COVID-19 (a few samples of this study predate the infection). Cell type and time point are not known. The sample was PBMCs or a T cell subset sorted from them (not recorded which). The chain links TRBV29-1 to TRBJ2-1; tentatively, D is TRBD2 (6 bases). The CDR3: CSVEPETSYNEQFF. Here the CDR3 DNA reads TGCAGCGTTGAACCGGAGACTAGCTACAATGAGCAGTTCTTC.